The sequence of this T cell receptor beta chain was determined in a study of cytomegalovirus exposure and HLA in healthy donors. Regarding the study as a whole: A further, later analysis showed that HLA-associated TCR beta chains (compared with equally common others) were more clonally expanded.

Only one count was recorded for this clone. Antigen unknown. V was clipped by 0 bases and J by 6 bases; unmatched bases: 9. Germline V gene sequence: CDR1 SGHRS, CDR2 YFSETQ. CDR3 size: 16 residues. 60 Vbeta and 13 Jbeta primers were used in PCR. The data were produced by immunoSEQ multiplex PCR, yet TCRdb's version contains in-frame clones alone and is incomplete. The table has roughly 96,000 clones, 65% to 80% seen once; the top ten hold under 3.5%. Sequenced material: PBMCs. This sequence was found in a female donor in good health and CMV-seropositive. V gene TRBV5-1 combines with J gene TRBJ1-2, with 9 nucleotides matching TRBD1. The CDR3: CASSLALTGGQNGYTF. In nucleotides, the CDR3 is TGCGCCAGCAGCTTGGCCTTGACAGGGGGGCAGAATGGCTACACCTTC.